This TCR beta chain was captured by sequencing in a study of T cell responses to AZD1222 COVID-19 vaccine. Whole-study results and caveats: With dominance at 160-218 and 743-854, vaccine-associated CD4 TCRs spanned spike.

Sequencing was performed with immunoSEQ multiplex PCR; in TCRdb, only in-frame clones are kept and a portion is missing. In the table there are around 120,000 clones, approximately 90% of which are singletons. Remarks on this clone: No antigen is known for it.

This sequence was found in an adult who received the AZD1222 COVID-19 vaccine. Sample: peripheral blood, taken 28 days after the second AZD1222 dose.

CDR3 sequence: CASSLGTGGEKLFF. CDR3 DNA sequence: TGTGCCAGCAGTTTAGGGACAGGGGGTGAAAAACTGTTTTTT. The genes are TRBV27 and TRBJ1-4, with 11 bases identical to TRBD1. Trimming cost V 2 bases and J 7 bases; bases outside gene matches: 0. Germline CDR1 and CDR2: MNHEY and SMNVEV (reference sequence). The CDR3 is made up of 14 amino acids.